This entry is about one TCR beta chain. Its antigen is currently not known. No base quality values were provided; no much bigger clone lies one nucleotide off. Amplification of full-length TCR variable regions was done by 5' RACE PCR using constant-region reverse primers, and this step was followed by semi-nested PCR with Nested Universal Primer A. The ReliaPrep RNA Cell Miniprep System was used to extract total RNA, which was then reverse transcribed into 5'RACE-ready cDNA with the SMARTer RACE 5'/3' Kit. Full-length TCR alpha and beta libraries were barcoded with multiplex adaptors and sequenced on an Illumina MiSeq. On the study's bioinformatics: For each of nine subset-tissue groups, sequencing data from the five patients were pooled, and the groups were compared by unsupervised clustering of TCR gene usage. The Morisita-Horn index was used to calculate repertoire similarity, with shared sequences weighted according to their contribution to each repertoire. The raw public data were reprocessed by TCRdb itself: fastp quality trimming at Q25, MiXCR clonotype calling, in-frame beta chains only. Identical CDR3 proteins give one entry, which carries the most common genes and DNA. These V and J calls derive from TCRdb rather than the authors' analysis. The sample profile shows approximately 50,000 distinct CDR3 sequences; about 28% of them were found once. The ten largest clonotypes hold roughly 2.2% of the sample.

This sample is drawn from a study (dated by TCRdb to the mid-2010s). About the study as a whole: The study examined whether tumor-infiltrating Tregs in breast cancer are drawn from blood Tregs or arise in situ by conversion from other CD4+ T cell subsets.

Trimming takes 0 bases from V and 6 bases from J, and the germline ends sit 14 bases apart. CDR3 length: 15 amino acids, cysteine to phenylalanine. Of all the DNA, just the CDR3 is kept, 45 bases in frame from base 1. According to the germline V gene, CDR1 reads SGDLS and CDR2 reads YYNGEE. Tregs were isolated as CD4+CD25+CD127-/low cells. Tregs, naive and memory CD4+ T cells from tumor, blood and ipsilateral draining lymph nodes of a few breast cancer patients underwent full-length TCR alpha and beta sequencing. Tumor tissue and lymph nodes from ipsilateral axillary dissection were perfused with PBS, minced and digested with collagenase I and hyaluronidase. Sorted cell populations were confirmed by FACS to exceed 90% purity. What the research found in general, with its limitations: The larger-cohort validation was restricted to a single TCR beta V-J rearrangement rather than whole repertoires. The greatest overlap of tumor-infiltrating Treg TCR alpha and beta sequences was observed with tumor naive CD4+ T cells, followed by blood naive CD4+ T cells. Tumor memory CD4+ T cell TCR gene usage was found to cluster with blood and lymph node memory CD4+ cells and with lymph node naive CD4+ cells.

This clonotype was obtained from a female donor with breast cancer. The material sequenced was tumor-infiltrating Tregs sorted from the breast tumor. The chain couples TRBV9 to TRBJ2-3, with the D gene call left open. The DNA reads as follows: TGTGCCAGCAGCGTAGTTGCCGGCGCCCGTGATACGCAGTATTTT. The translation is CASSVVAGARDTQYF.